This T cell receptor (beta chain) stems from a study of OX40 agonist ivuxolimab in advanced cancers. Per the germline V gene, CDR1 is MDHEN and CDR2 is SYDVKM. The CDR3 spans 11 residues. With 7 bases removed from V and 7 bases from J, the gap between germline ends came to 8 bases. This table comes from immunoSEQ multiplex PCR, and its TCRdb copy is limited to in-frame clones, with some not included. Here the sample spans tens of thousands of clones, roughly nine tenths being singletons. The rearrangement links TRBV28 to TRBJ2-1, with a tentative D call TRBD2 (5 bases). The clonotype comes from an adult with an advanced solid tumor such as melanoma, head and neck, liver or kidney cancer. The sample was CD4+ or CD8+ T cells sorted from blood, taken in a trial of the OX40 agonist ivuxolimab. In DNA, the CDR3 is TGTGCCAGCAACGGGATAAATGAGCAGTTCTTC. Translation: CASNGINEQFF. Combining the CDR3 with reference TRBV28 and TRBJ2-1 gives the whole variable domain DVKVTQSSRYLVKRTGEKVFLECVQDMDHENMFWYRQDPGLGLRLIYFSYDVKMKEKGDIPEGYSVSREKKERFSLILESASTNQTSMYLCASNGINEQFFGPGTRLTVL.